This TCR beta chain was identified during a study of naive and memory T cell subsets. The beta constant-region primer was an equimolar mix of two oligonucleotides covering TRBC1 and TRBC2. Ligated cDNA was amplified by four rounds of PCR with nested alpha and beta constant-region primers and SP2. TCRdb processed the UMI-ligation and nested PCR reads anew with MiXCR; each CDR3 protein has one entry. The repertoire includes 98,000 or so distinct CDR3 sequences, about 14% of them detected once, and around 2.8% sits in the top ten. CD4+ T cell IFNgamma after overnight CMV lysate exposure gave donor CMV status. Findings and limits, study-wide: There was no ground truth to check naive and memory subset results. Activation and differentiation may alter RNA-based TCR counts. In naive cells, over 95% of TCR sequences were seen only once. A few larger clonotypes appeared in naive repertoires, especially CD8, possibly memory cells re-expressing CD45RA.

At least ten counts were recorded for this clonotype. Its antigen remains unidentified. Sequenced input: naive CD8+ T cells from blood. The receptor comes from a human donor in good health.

DNA for the CDR3: TGTGCCACCTCCGGGACAGAAAATTACAATGAGCAGTTCTTC. Amino acids: CATSGTENYNEQFF. This chain joins TRBV24-1 and TRBJ2-1; TRBD1 matches at 7 bases. This CDR3 is built from 14 residues. V shed 9 bases and J 4 bases; nucleotides not matched to a gene: 8. Germline CDR1 KGHDR, CDR2 SFDVKD.